This record covers a single T cell receptor (beta chain). This record belongs to a study of early T cells in non-severe SARS-CoV-2 infection. TCRdb processed the 5' RACE reads anew with MiXCR; each CDR3 protein has one entry. The sample lists roughly 99,000 distinct CDR3 sequences; roughly 12% were seen once. This sample comprised whole blood, obtained at baseline. This clonotype originated in an adult who was a healthcare worker with PCR-confirmed SARS-CoV-2 infection or an uninfected control (not recorded which).

CDR3 loop: CASSQVVSGGPPYEQYF. The CDR3 region has the DNA TGTGCCAGCAGCCAAGTTGTCTCTGGGGGTCCCCCCTACGAGCAGTACTTC. This chain links TRBV3-1 with TRBJ2-7, with D perhaps being TRBD1 or TRBD2 (5 bases each). Germline-derived CDR1 and CDR2 are LGHDT and YNNKEL (reference sequence). The CDR3 has 17 amino acids. V was trimmed by 1 base and J by 2 bases, leaving 18 bases between them.